A selection of T cell receptor beta chains follows, all from one sample in a study of radiation and T cells in renal cell carcinoma. The table came from immunoSEQ multiplex PCR; TCRdb's copy has only in-frame clones and leaves some out. The data hold under 150,000 clones, with approximately 80% observed a single time. The specimen comprised blood, sampled from a patient whose treatment included radiotherapy and nephrectomy. These receptors all stem from a woman aged 60-70 years with renal cell carcinoma. CDR3s include the opening cysteine and the closing phenylalanine or tryptophan. A D gene is named only where the DNA matches it firmly. For some rows the clone size is stated as once, few or many, or as a class when expanded; others skip it.

j_call	clone_size	d_call	v_call	cdr3_nt	cdr3_aa
TRBJ1-1	-	-	TRBV29-1	TGCAGCGTCGTCGACGTCTCGAACACTGAAGCTTTCTTT	CSVVDVSNTEAFF
TRBJ1-2	-	-	TRBV29-1	TGCAGCGTTGACAGGGGCGACGGCTACACCTTC	CSVDRGDGYTF
TRBJ1-1	-	TRBD1	TRBV5-1	TGCGCCAGCAGCGGATACAGGGGGACTGAAGCTTTCTTT	CASSGYRGTEAFF
TRBJ2-3	-	-	TRBV27	TGTGCCAGCAGTGTCGAGGGAAGGAGAATCGCGGGAGATACGCAGTATTTT	CASSVEGRRIAGDTQYF
TRBJ2-7	-	-	TRBV7-2	TGTGCCAGCAGCTTATATGGGACCGCCTACGAGCAGTACTTC	CASSLYGTAYEQYF
TRBJ1-5	-	-	TRBV5-4	TGTGCCAGCAGCTTGGCCGGCGGCAATCAGCCCCAGCATTTT	CASSLAGGNQPQHF
TRBJ1-5	-	-	TRBV18	TGTGCCAGCTCTCCGGCGGGTAGCAATCAGCCCCAGCATTTT	CASSPAGSNQPQHF
TRBJ1-1	-	-	TRBV6-5	TGTGCCAGCAGCCTCCTGGCCGGGGAGGGCACTGAAGCTTTCTTT	CASSLLAGEGTEAFF
TRBJ2-4	-	-	TRBV21-1	TGTGCCAGCAGCAAAGGAGTGACCTTTCGAAATCCCAAGCATTGCACCGGGGCCAAAAACATTCAGTACTTC	CASSKGVTFRNPKHCTGAKNIQYF
TRBJ2-1	-	-	TRBV11-2	TGTGCCAGCAGCTCCCTATCAGATGAGCAGTTCTTC	CASSSLSDEQFF
TRBJ2-3	-	TRBD2	TRBV4-1	TGCGCCAGCAGCCTTAAGGAGACTAGCGGGCCAACAGATACGCAGTATTTT	CASSLKETSGPTDTQYF
TRBJ2-7	once	-	TRBV14	TGTGCCAGCAGCCAAACCGGGACAATTATTATCTACTCCTACGAGCAGTACTTC	CASSQTGTIIIYSYEQYF
TRBJ1-5	-	-	TRBV5-8	TGTGCCAGCAGCTTGATACGCCAGCCCCAGCATTTT	CASSLIRQPQHF
TRBJ1-1	-	-	TRBV6-6	TGTGCCAGCAGTTACTCGGGGACCCCCACTGAAGCTTTCTTT	CASSYSGTPTEAFF
TRBJ2-7	-	-	TRBV12-5	TGTGCTAGTGGTCCGGAGCCCTACGAGCAGTACTTC	CASGPEPYEQYF
TRBJ2-5	-	TRBD1	TRBV5-1	TGCGCCAGCGCGCCCCAGGGGGCTCAAGAGACCCAGTACTTC	CASAPQGAQETQYF
TRBJ2-6	-	TRBD1	TRBV28	TGTGCCAGCAGTGTCCCGGGACAGGGTTCGGGAACCGACTCTGGGGCCAACGTCCTGACTTTC	CASSVPGQGSGTDSGANVLTF
TRBJ2-7	-	-	TRBV25-1	TGTGCCAGCAGTGAAGGACGGCGCGGATACTTC	CASSEGRRGYF
TRBJ1-3	-	TRBD1	TRBV7-9	TGTGCCAGCAGCTTAGGCCTCGGGACAGGGGAAAACACCATATATTTT	CASSLGLGTGENTIYF
TRBJ2-5	-	-	TRBV5-1	TGCGCCAGCAGCTTGACGACAGGCTCTCAAGAGACCCAGTACTTC	CASSLTTGSQETQYF
TRBJ2-5	-	TRBD1	TRBV7-9	TGTGCCAGCAGCTCTCCGGGACAGGGTTTTGAGACCCAGTACTTC	CASSSPGQGFETQYF
TRBJ2-7	-	TRBD2	TRBV29-1	TGCAGCGCCCGAGGCGGGGGGCAATACGAGCAGTACTTC	CSARGGGQYEQYF
TRBJ1-1	-	-	TRBV7-2	TGTGCCAGCAGCTCCCCAGCGGATCTGAACACTGAAGCTTTCTTT	CASSSPADLNTEAFF
TRBJ1-2	-	-	TRBV29-1	TGCAGCGTTGAAAGCACCGGGCCTACCTTC	CSVESTGPTF
TRBJ1-5	-	-	TRBV6-6	TGTGCCAGCAGCACAGGGCCCAATCAGCCCCAGCATTTT	CASSTGPNQPQHF
TRBJ2-1	-	-	TRBV19	TGTGCCAGTCAGGGGGGGAGCTCCTACAATGAGCAGTTCTTC	CASQGGSSYNEQFF
TRBJ2-1	-	-	TRBV9	TGTGCCAGCAGCGTTGGGAACCTCAATGAGCAGTTCTTC	CASSVGNLNEQFF
TRBJ2-7	-	-	TRBV30	TGTGCCTGGAGTAGTTTTGCGGCCAGCTCCTACGAGCAGTACTTC	CAWSSFAASSYEQYF
TRBJ1-4	-	-	TRBV5-1	TGCGCCAGCAGCGCGGACAGCTCTAATGAAAAACTGTTTTTT	CASSADSSNEKLFF
TRBJ2-2	-	TRBD1	TRBV19	TGTGCCAGTAGTGCCAGACCAGGGGGCATTGACACCGGGGAGCTGTTTTTT	CASSARPGGIDTGELFF
TRBJ2-3	once	TRBD2	TRBV7-9	TGTGCCAGCAGCAGAGCGGGGGGCACAGATACGCAGTATTTT	CASSRAGGTDTQYF
TRBJ1-1	few	-	TRBV25-1	TGTGCCAGCAGGATGGAGATGAACACTGAAGCTTTCTTT	CASRMEMNTEAFF
TRBJ1-5	-	-	TRBV7-9	TGTGCCAGCAGCTTAGAAGGGGACGTTAGCCCCCAGCATTTT	CASSLEGDVSPQHF
TRBJ2-7	-	TRBD1	TRBV28	TGTGCCAGCAGCCCACAGGGGGTCTCCTACGAGCAGTACTTC	CASSPQGVSYEQYF
TRBJ2-1	-	-	TRBV5-6	TGTGCCAGCAGCTGGACCGGGAACAATGAGCAGTTCTTC	CASSWTGNNEQFF
TRBJ1-4	-	TRBD1	TRBV2	TGTGCCAGCAGTGAGTGGTATACGGGACAGGGATCCGAAAAACTGTTTTTT	CASSEWYTGQGSEKLFF
TRBJ2-1	-	-	TRBV15	TGTGCCACCAGCAGAGTCGGGGTCTACAATGAGCAGTTCTTC	CATSRVGVYNEQFF
TRBJ2-1	-	-	TRBV5-6	TGTGCCAGCAGCTTGGGGGGGCCAAGCTCCTACAATGAGCAGTTCTTC	CASSLGGPSSYNEQFF
TRBJ2-5	-	-	TRBV11-2	TGTGCCAGCAGCTTAGAGGGACAGACCCAGTACTTC	CASSLEGQTQYF
TRBJ1-3	-	TRBD1	TRBV6-5	TGTGCCAGCAAAGCGGGACAGGGATTTGGAAACACCATATATTTT	CASKAGQGFGNTIYF
TRBJ2-7	few	TRBD1	TRBV19	TGTGCCAGTAGTCTCAGGGGGAATCTTCACGAGCAGTACTTC	CASSLRGNLHEQYF
TRBJ1-1	-	-	TRBV19	TGTGCCAGTAGTCCCCCGTCCTATCCGGCGGGGAACACTGAAGCTTTCTTT	CASSPPSYPAGNTEAFF
TRBJ2-4	-	TRBD1	TRBV14	TGTGCCAGCAGCCAGGGACAGGGGGGGAGCATTCAGTACTTC	CASSQGQGGSIQYF
TRBJ1-3	-	-	TRBV9	TGTGCCAGCAGCCCCGCCGATACTGGAAACACCATATATTTT	CASSPADTGNTIYF
TRBJ2-7	-	TRBD1	TRBV4-1	TGCGCCAGCAGCGACAGCCTTCTCGGGACAGGGGTGGGAGAGCAGTACTTC	CASSDSLLGTGVGEQYF
TRBJ1-5	-	-	TRBV10-2	TGCGCCAGCAGTGATCCAGGGGTAGCCAATCAGCCCCAGCATTTT	CASSDPGVANQPQHF
TRBJ2-5	-	-	TRBV7-2	TGTGCCAGCAGCTGGCGGGGTGCCCAAGAGACCCAGTACTTC	CASSWRGAQETQYF
TRBJ2-6	-	TRBD2	TRBV7-9	TGTGCCAGCAGCCCCTCGGGGGGAACTGGGGCCAACGTCCTGACTTTC	CASSPSGGTGANVLTF
TRBJ1-1	-	TRBD1	TRBV7-2	TGTGCCAGCAGCCAGACAGGGGGTAGGGGTGAAGCTTTCTTT	CASSQTGGRGEAFF
TRBJ2-7	-	TRBD1	TRBV9	TGTGCCAGCAGCAAAGGACAGGGGGATTACGAGCAGTACTTC	CASSKGQGDYEQYF
TRBJ1-1	-	-	TRBV11-2	TGTGCCAGCAGCTCCCCAGGGGATGTGAACACTGAAGCTTTCTTT	CASSSPGDVNTEAFF
TRBJ2-7	-	-	TRBV10-2	TGCGCCAGCAGGTCCCCCCAGGGTTCCTACGAGCAGTACTTC	CASRSPQGSYEQYF